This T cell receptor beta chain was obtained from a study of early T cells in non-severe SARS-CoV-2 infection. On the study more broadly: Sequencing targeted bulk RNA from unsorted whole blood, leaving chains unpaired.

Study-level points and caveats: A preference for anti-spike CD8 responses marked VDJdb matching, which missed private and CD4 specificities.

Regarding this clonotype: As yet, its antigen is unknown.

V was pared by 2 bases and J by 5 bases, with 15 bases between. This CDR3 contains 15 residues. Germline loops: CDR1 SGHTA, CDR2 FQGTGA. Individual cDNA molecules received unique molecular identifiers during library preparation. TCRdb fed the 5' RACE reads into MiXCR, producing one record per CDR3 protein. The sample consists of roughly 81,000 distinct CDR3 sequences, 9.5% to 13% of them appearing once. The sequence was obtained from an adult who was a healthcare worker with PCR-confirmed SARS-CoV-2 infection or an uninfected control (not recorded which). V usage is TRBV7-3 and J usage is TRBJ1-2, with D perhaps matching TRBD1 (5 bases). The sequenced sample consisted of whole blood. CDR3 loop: CASSLGGTAVYGYTF. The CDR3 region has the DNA TGTGCCAGCAGCTTAGGTGGGACGGCAGTTTATGGCTACACCTTC.